These T cell receptor beta chains were read from a single sample in a study of beta chain features in type 1 diabetes. Measured with immunoSEQ multiplex PCR; TCRdb has only the in-frame clones, and not every one. The top ten hold approximately 0.011% of the sample, which has about 400,000 clones, approximately 12% seen once. The specimen was naive CD4+ T cells from blood. These receptors were taken from a young woman with type 1 diabetes. Each CDR3 is given with its conserved first and last residue. A D gene is named only where the DNA matches it firmly. Not all rows give a size; the values are once, few, many and, for expanded clones, a class.

DNA	CDR3	D	J	V	size
TGTGCCTGGAGGGGACGGGGCGGGACCCCCTACGAGCAGTACTTC	CAWRGRGGTPYEQYF	.	TRBJ2-7	TRBV30	few
TGTGCCAGCAGCTCCGGGACACGGGGAACGCAGTATTTT	CASSSGTRGTQYF	.	TRBJ2-3	TRBV14	few
TGCGCCAGCAGCCAAAGGGACAGGGATCAGCCCCAGCATTTT	CASSQRDRDQPQHF	TRBD1	TRBJ1-5	TRBV4-1	few
TGCAGCGTTGTAGAGGACAACCTACATCAGCCCCAGCATTTT	CSVVEDNLHQPQHF	.	TRBJ1-5	TRBV29-1	.
TGTGCCAGCAGCCCCACAGGGACCAAAAACATTCAGTACTTC	CASSPTGTKNIQYF	.	TRBJ2-4	TRBV5-4	.
TGTGCCTGGAGTGGACTTCTGAGAAATGAAAAACTGTTTTTT	CAWSGLLRNEKLFF	.	TRBJ1-4	TRBV30	.
TGTGCCTGGATCCGGGACTCTGGGGCCAACGTCCTGACTTTC	CAWIRDSGANVLTF	.	TRBJ2-6	TRBV30	few
TGTGCCAGCAGCTTTGGTCTAGCGGGAGACTACTACGAGCAGTACTTC	CASSFGLAGDYYEQYF	TRBD2	TRBJ2-7	TRBV7-9	few
TGCAGTGCTTTGGACAGGAGCGGGTACTTC	CSALDRSGYF	TRBD1	TRBJ2-7	TRBV20-1	few
TGTGCCAGTAGTTTGGAGCGAAGGACTGAAGCTTTCTTT	CASSLERRTEAFF	.	TRBJ1-1	TRBV19	few
.	CASTTLGTRTGVETQYF	.	TRBJ2-5	TRBV28	once
TGTGCCAGCAGTCAAGCGGACAGGGACACAGATACGCAGTATTTT	CASSQADRDTDTQYF	TRBD1	TRBJ2-3	TRBV25-1	.
TGTGCCATCAGCGGGGGACTAGCGCTAAGAGATACGCAGTATTTT	CAISGGLALRDTQYF	TRBD2	TRBJ2-3	TRBV10-3	.
TGCAGCGTTGCAAGACAGGGCGCTATCTATGGCTACACCTTC	CSVARQGAIYGYTF	TRBD1	TRBJ1-2	TRBV29-1	.
TGTGCCAGCAGCTTAACTGAGACAGGCGTCTATGGCTACACCTTC	CASSLTETGVYGYTF	.	TRBJ1-2	TRBV7-3	.
TGTGCCAGTAGTCCCACCCGGGTCTCCTACAATGAGCAGTTCTTC	CASSPTRVSYNEQFF	.	TRBJ2-1	TRBV19	few
TGCAGCGTCCTAGCGGGCGTACTCTCGCCCGGGGAGCTGTTTTTT	CSVLAGVLSPGELFF	TRBD2	TRBJ2-2	TRBV29-1	.